A single sample is the source of the 2 T cell receptor beta chains below, sequenced in a study of T-cell reconstitution after alpha-beta-depleted transplantation in children. The authors prepared the TCRbeta library with unique molecular identifiers. TCRdb independently ran MiXCR on the PCR reads; one entry per CDR3 protein. The data contain about 1,000,000 distinct CDR3 sequences, about 26% of them seen just once; the ten biggest clones take up about 28%. The sample in question was PBMCs, mostly from graft donor cells, obtained 360 days after TCRalphabeta/CD19-depleted stem cell transplant. The origin of the receptors is a boy under two years old who had a stem cell transplant for SCID, so the T cells may come from the graft donor.

This chain joins TRBV7-9 and TRBJ2-7, with 7 positions matching TRBD1. The CDR3 has 15 amino acids. The ends lost 3 bases at V and 0 bases at J; junction bases unmatched: 5. The germline V gene has CDR1 SEHNR and CDR2 FQNEAQ (reference sequence). In nucleotides, the CDR3 is TGTGCCAGCAGCTTTGACAGGGTGGTCTCCTACGAGCAGTACTTC. This gives the protein CASSFDRVVSYEQYF.

The chain is built from TRBV5-1 and TRBJ1-1; D remains ambiguous. Trimming removed 1 base from V and 2 bases from J, with 21 bases in between. Germline-derived CDR1 and CDR2 are SGHRS and YFSETQ. The CDR3 is 18 amino acids. The CDR3 DNA sequence: TGCGCCAGCAGCTTGTCAGGATTTTCTCGAGATCCTAACACTGAAGCTTTCTTT. Protein sequence: CASSLSGFSRDPNTEAFF.